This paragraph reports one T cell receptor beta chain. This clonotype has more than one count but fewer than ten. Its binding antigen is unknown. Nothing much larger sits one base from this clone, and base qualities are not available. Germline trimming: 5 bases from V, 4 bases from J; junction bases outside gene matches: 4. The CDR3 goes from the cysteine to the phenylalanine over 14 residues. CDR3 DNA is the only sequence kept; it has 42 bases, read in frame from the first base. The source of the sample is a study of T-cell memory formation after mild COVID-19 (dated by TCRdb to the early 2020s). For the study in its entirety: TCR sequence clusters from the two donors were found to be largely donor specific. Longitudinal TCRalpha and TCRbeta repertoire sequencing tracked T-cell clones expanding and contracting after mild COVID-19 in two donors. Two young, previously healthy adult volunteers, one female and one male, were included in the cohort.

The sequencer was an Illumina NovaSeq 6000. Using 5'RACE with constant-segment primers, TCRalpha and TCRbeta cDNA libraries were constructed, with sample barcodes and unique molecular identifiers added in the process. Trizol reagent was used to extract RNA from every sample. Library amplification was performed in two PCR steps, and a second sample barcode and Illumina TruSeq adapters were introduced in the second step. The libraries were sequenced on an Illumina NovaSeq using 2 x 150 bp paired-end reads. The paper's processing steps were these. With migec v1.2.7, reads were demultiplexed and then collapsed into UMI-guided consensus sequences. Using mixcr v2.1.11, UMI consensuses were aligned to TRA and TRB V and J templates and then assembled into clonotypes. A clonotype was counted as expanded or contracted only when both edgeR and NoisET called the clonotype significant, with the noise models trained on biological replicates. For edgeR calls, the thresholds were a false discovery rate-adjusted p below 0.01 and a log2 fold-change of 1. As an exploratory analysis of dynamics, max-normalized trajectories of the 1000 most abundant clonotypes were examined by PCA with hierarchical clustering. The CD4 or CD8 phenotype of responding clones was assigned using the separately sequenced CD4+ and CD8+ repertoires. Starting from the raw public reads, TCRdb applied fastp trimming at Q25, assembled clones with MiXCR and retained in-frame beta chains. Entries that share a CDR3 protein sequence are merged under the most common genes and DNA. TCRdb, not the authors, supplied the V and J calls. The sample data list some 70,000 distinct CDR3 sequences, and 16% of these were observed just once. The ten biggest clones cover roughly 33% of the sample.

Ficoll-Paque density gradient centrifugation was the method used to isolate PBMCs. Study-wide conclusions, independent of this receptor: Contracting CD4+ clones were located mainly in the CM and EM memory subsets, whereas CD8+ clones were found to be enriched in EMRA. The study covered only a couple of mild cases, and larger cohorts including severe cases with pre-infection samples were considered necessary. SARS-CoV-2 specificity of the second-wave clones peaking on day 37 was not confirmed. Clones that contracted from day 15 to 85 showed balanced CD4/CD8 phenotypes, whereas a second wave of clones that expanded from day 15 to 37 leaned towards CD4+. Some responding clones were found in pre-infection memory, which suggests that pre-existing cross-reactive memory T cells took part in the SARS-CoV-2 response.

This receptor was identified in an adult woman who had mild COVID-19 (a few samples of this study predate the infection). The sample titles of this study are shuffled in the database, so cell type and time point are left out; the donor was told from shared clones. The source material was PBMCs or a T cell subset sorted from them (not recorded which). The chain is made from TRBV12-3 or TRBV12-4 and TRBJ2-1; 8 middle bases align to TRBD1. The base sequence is TGTGCCAGCAGTCGACAGGGGCTATACAATGAGCAGTTCTTC. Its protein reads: CASSRQGLYNEQFF.